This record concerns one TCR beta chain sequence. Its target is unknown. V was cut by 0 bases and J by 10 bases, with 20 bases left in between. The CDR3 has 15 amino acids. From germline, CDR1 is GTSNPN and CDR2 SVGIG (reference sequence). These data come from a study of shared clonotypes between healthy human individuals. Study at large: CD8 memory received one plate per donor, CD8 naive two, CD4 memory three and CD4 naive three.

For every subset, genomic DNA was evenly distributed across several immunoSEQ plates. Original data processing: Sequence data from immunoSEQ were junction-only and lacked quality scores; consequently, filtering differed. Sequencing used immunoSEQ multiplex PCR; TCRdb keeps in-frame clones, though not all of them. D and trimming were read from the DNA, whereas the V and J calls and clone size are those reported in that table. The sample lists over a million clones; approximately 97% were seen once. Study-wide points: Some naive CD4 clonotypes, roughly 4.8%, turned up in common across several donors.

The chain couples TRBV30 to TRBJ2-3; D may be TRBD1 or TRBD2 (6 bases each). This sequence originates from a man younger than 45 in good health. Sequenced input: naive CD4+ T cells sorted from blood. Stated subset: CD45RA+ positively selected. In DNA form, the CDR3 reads TGTGCCTGGAGTGTAATCAGCGGAGGAGGGGGTGCGCAGTATTTT. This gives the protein CAWSVISGGGGAQYF.